One sample yielded the 21 T cell receptor beta chains listed below, sequenced in a study of memory CD4+ T cells and cytomegalovirus serostatus. The repertoire was sequenced with immunoSEQ multiplex PCR; TCRdb's copy has only in-frame clones and lacks some. Among under 35,000 clones listed, about 78% were seen once. Single viable CD3+CD4+CD8-CD45RO+ cells were sorted as the memory CD4+ T cells. The sample was memory CD4+ T cells from blood. Every receptor here comes from an adult in good health and CMV-seronegative.

The genes are TRBV5-4 and TRBJ2-1, with unresolved D. Germline V gives CDR1 SGHNT, CDR2 YYREEE (reference sequence). V lost 4 bases and J lost 1, with 12 bases in between. The length of the CDR3 is 15 residues. The chain's CDR3 is CASSRNSQSYNEQFF. CDR3 in DNA: TGTGCCAGCAGCCGCAACTCACAGTCCTACAATGAGCAGTTCTTC.

CDR3 DNA: TGTGCCAGCAGCCCGACAGGCTCCTACGAGCAGTACTTC. It translates to CASSPTGSYEQYF. This rearrangement joins TRBV5-6 to TRBJ2-7; D possibly corresponds to TRBD1 (6 bases). CDR1 is SGHDT, CDR2 YYEEEE, per germline. V lost 4 bases to trimming and J lost 0 bases, with 8 bases between them. The CDR3 consists of 13 residues.

The V call is TRBV9, the J call TRBJ2-2; D call uncertain. Germline assignment: CDR1 SGDLS and CDR2 YYNGEE. CDR3 length: 13 residues. V was shortened by 6 bases and J by 4 bases, with 10 bases between the two germline ends. CDR3 region: CASNLVGTGELFF. Here the CDR3 DNA reads TGTGCCAGCAACCTAGTTGGCACCGGGGAGCTGTTTTTT.

V is TRBV6-1 and J is TRBJ1-2; D is possibly TRBD1 (5 bases). V lost 3 bases to trimming and J lost 5 bases, with 10 bases between them. Germline CDR1 and CDR2: MNHNS and SASEGT. The CDR3 is 13 residues long. The CDR3 nucleotides are TGTGCCAGCAGTGATGGGGGTAAATATGGCTACACCTTC. This sequence encodes CASSDGGKYGYTF.

The chain uses TRBV4-2 and TRBJ2-1, with 9 bases matching TRBD2. V shed 1 base and J 4 bases; nucleotides not matched to a gene: 8. From germline, CDR1 is LGHNA and CDR2 YNFKEQ. CDR3 length: 17 residues. DNA of the CDR3: TGTGCCAGCAGCCAAGTAAGTGCTAGCGGGACATACAATGAGCAGTTCTTC. It yields the protein CASSQVSASGTYNEQFF.

The chain links TRBV6-5 to TRBJ2-5, with D uncertain. The CDR3 has 13 residues. In germline, CDR1 is MNHEY, CDR2 SVGAGI. Trimming took off 2 bases at V and 1 base at J, with 5 bases between the two ends. As DNA, the CDR3 is TGTGCCAGCAGTTACACGGGCCAAGAGACCCAGTACTTC. Residues: CASSYTGQETQYF.

The rearrangement joins TRBV5-4 to TRBJ1-6, with 8 bases matching TRBD1. The CDR3 has 14 residues. The ends lost 6 bases at V and 8 bases at J; junction bases unmatched: 7. Germline values: CDR1 SGHNT, CDR2 YYREEE (reference sequence). CDR3 DNA: TGTGCCAGCAAGGGGACAGGAGAGGATTCACCCCTCCACTTT. Its translation is CASKGTGEDSPLHF.

V and J are TRBV9 and TRBJ2-3; TRBD2 matches 7 bases. The CDR3 contains 14 residues. Germline assignment: CDR1 SGDLS and CDR2 YYNGEE. With V trimmed by 0 bases and J by 6 bases, 4 bases remained unmatched. The CDR3 is CASSVESGTDTQYF. DNA for the CDR3: TGTGCCAGCAGCGTAGAGAGCGGGACGGATACGCAGTATTTT.

This chain connects TRBV6-1 to TRBJ1-5; the match to TRBD1 covers 9 bases. Germline V gene lookup returns CDR1 MNHNS and CDR2 SASEGT. Germline trimming cut 8 bases from V and 3 bases from J; bases unmatched to any gene: 2. There are 13 residues in the CDR3. The CDR3 spells CASGDRVNQPQHF. DNA for the CDR3: TGTGCCAGCGGGGACAGGGTCAATCAGCCCCAGCATTTT.

CDR3: CASSPGQSTDTQYF. Here the CDR3 DNA reads TGTGCCAGCAGCCCCGGCCAGAGCACAGATACGCAGTATTTT. V is TRBV11-2 and J is TRBJ2-3; D gene unclear. Germline V gene lookup returns CDR1 SGHAT and CDR2 FQNNGV. This CDR3 is 14 amino acids long. Deletions cut 5 bases from V and 0 bases from J, with 9 bases between.

The table lists this clone with a count of one. This sequence joins TRBV11-2 and TRBJ2-7, with 14 bases lining up with TRBD2. Germline lookup yields CDR1 SGHAT and CDR2 FQNNGV. This CDR3 contains 18 residues. V shed 6 bases and J 3 bases; nucleotides not matched to a gene: 13. The CDR3 coding sequence is TGTGCCAGCAGTTCATCGAGACTAGCGGGAGGGCCCGGCTACGAGCAGTACTTC. Protein: CASSSSRLAGGPGYEQYF. The whole variable domain, remainder taken from reference TRBV11-2 and TRBJ2-7, is EAGVAQSPRYKIIEKRQSVAFWCNPISGHATLYWYQQILGQGPKLLIQFQNNGVVDDSQLPKDRFSAERLKGVDSTLKIQPAKLEDSAVYLCASSSSRLAGGPGYEQYFGPGTRLTVT.

V usage is TRBV28 and J usage is TRBJ1-1, with D possibly being TRBD1 (6 bases). This CDR3 region has 14 residues. The V gene's germline CDR1 is MDHEN and CDR2 SYDVKM. V was cut by 7 bases and J by 7 bases, with 19 bases left in between. This chain's CDR3 is CASIMGGASLEAFF. Written as DNA, the CDR3 is TGTGCCAGCATTATGGGGGGGGCTAGTCTTGAAGCTTTCTTT.

V is TRBV16 and J is TRBJ2-4; no definite D call. Trimming removed 0 bases from V and 5 bases from J, with 8 bases in between. This CDR3 has 14 amino acids. Germline CDR1 reads KGHSY; CDR2 reads FQNENV. CDR3 nucleotide sequence: TGTGCCAGCAGCCAATCCCATGGTCAAAACATTCAGTACTTC. Its translation is CASSQSHGQNIQYF. The whole variable domain, remainder taken from reference TRBV16 and TRBJ2-4, is GEEVAQTPKHLVRGEGQKAKLYCAPIKGHSYVFWYQQVLKNEFKFLISFQNENVFDETGMPKERFSAKCLPNSPCSLEIQATKLEDSAVYFCASSQSHGQNIQYFGAGTRLSVL.

The chain has TRBV19 and TRBJ1-3, with D uncertain. V lost 5 bases to trimming and J lost 7 bases, with 18 bases between them. This CDR3 comprises 15 residues. The germline V gene encodes CDR1 LNHDA and CDR2 SQIVND (reference sequence). The CDR3 loop is CASSPSPVTRNTIYF. Written as DNA, the CDR3 is TGTGCCAGTAGTCCCTCTCCCGTCACCCGGAACACCATATATTTT.

The chain has TRBV11-3 and TRBJ2-2; a possible D gene is TRBD2 (6 bases). The V gene's germline CDR1 is SGHNT and CDR2 YENEEA. The V end was cut by 5 bases, the J end by 5 bases, with 6 bases between. This CDR3 comprises 12 residues. In nucleotides, the CDR3 is TGTGCCAGCAGCGGGAGGACCGGGGAGCTGTTTTTT. It is translated as CASSGRTGELFF.

The V and J genes are TRBV19 and TRBJ2-5, with D perhaps assigned TRBD1 or TRBD2 (5 bases each). V was shortened by 3 bases and J by 5 bases, with 13 bases between the two germline ends. The CDR3 is 14 residues long. Germline values: CDR1 LNHDA, CDR2 SQIVND (reference sequence). The chain's CDR3 is CASSMQGAHETQYF. Written as DNA, the CDR3 is TGTGCCAGTAGTATGCAGGGAGCCCACGAGACCCAGTACTTC.

The V and J genes are TRBV7-2 and TRBJ1-1; D is undetermined. The V gene lost 0 bases and the J gene lost 3 bases, with 14 bases spanning the gap. Germline V gene sequence: CDR1 SGHTA, CDR2 FQGNSA. The CDR3 runs to 16 residues. CDR3 in amino acids: CASSLAQSGPHTEAFF. The CDR3 DNA follows: TGTGCCAGCAGCTTAGCACAATCAGGCCCCCACACTGAAGCTTTCTTT.

This chain uses TRBV6-5 with TRBJ1-2; 9 nucleotides match TRBD1. The CDR3 covers 14 residues. Germline CDR1 is MNHEY and CDR2 is SVGAGI. J was trimmed by 5 bases and V by 6 bases; bases with no gene match: 7. The chain's CDR3 is CASREGQGIYGYTF. For the CDR3, the DNA is TGTGCCAGCAGAGAGGGACAGGGCATATATGGCTACACCTTC.

The chain carries TRBV2 and TRBJ1-5, with D unclear. This CDR3 region has 14 residues. Germline CDR1 is SNHLY and CDR2 is FYNNEI. Deletions cut 4 bases from V and 3 bases from J, with 10 bases between. DNA of the CDR3: TGTGCCAGCAGTGTCACACAGATCAATCAGCCCCAGCATTTT. Its translation: CASSVTQINQPQHF.

This chain links TRBV4-2 with TRBJ2-1, with 8 bases identical to TRBD1. CDR3 length equals 18 residues. The V gene's germline CDR1 is LGHNA and CDR2 YNFKEQ. Trimming removed 1 base from V and 4 bases from J; junction bases left unmatched: 12. CDR3 sequence (DNA): TGTGCCAGCAGCCAAGTTGTCTTGCAGGGGGCGGTTTACAATGAGCAGTTCTTC. Its protein is CASSQVVLQGAVYNEQFF.

This clone was detected only a few times. This sequence joins TRBV4-2 and TRBJ2-5; TRBD1 matches 8 bases. The CDR3 covers 14 residues. The V gene's germline CDR1 is LGHNA and CDR2 YNFKEQ. V dropped 0 bases and J dropped 5; count of bases not matched to a gene: 2. CDR3 in DNA: TGTGCCAGCAGCCAAGATCGACAGGGGGAGACCCAGTACTTC. Its translation is CASSQDRQGETQYF.